The 20 T cell receptor beta chains presented below share a single source sample, sequenced in a study of T-cell memory formation after mild COVID-19. TCRdb independently ran MiXCR on the 5' RACE reads; one entry per CDR3 protein. The sample includes 35,000 to 45,000 distinct CDR3 sequences, 5.5% to 8.5% seen only once; the top ten take approximately 0.74%. Sequencing was performed on PBMCs or a T cell subset sorted from them (not recorded which). The origin of the receptors is an adult who had mild COVID-19 (a few samples of this study predate the infection). Cell type and time point are not known.

This clonotype has a count of ten or more. The chain joins TRBV12-3 or TRBV12-4 to TRBJ2-1; no definite D call. The ends were cut back, 1 base at V and 10 bases at J, with 5 bases in the middle. The CDR3 covers 11 residues. In DNA form, the CDR3 reads TGTGCCAGCAGTTTAGATCAGGAGCAGTTCTTC. As protein: CASSLDQEQFF.

This clonotype has just a few counts. The chain joins TRBV2 to TRBJ2-2; 8 bases are shared with TRBD2. Germline CDR1 SNHLY, CDR2 FYNNEI. The CDR3 runs 16 residues. The trim removed 7 bases at V and 2 bases at J, leaving 9 bases unmatched. CDR3 sequence (DNA): TGTGCCAGCAAACAGAGGACTAGCAGTAACACCGGGGAGCTGTTTTTT. Its translation: CASKQRTSSNTGELFF.

The CDR3 reads CASSSTGGGLVGEQYF. DNA of the CDR3: TGTGCCAGCTCATCGACAGGGGGCGGCCTTGTCGGAGAGCAGTACTTC. The rearrangement links TRBV18 to TRBJ2-7; 10 positions match TRBD1. J gave up 7 bases and V 5 bases, and 14 bases lay outside the gene matches. CDR3 length equals 16 residues. The germline V gene encodes CDR1 KGHSH and CDR2 LQKENI.

This clonotype was recorded at least ten times. The rearrangement links TRBV4-2 to TRBJ1-1; D unclear. CDR1 is LGHNA and CDR2 is YNFKEQ in the germline V gene. With 0 bases removed from V and 1 base from J, the gap between germline ends came to 6 bases. There are 14 residues in the CDR3. The CDR3 sequence: CASSQDEGNTEAFF. CDR3 nucleotides: TGTGCCAGCAGCCAAGATGAGGGGAACACTGAAGCTTTCTTT.

This clonotype was picked up many times. The chain uses TRBV5-1 and TRBJ1-5, with D perhaps matching TRBD1 (5 bases). The germline V and J ends were trimmed by 0 bases and 3 bases, with 10 bases remaining between them. The CDR3 has 15 amino acids. From germline, CDR1 is SGHRS and CDR2 YFSETQ. CDR3 nucleotides: TGCGCCAGCAGCTTGGGGGGGGGTCTCAATCAGCCCCAGCATTTT. The encoded protein is CASSLGGGLNQPQHF.

This clonotype came up many times. The rearrangement joins TRBV7-9 to TRBJ2-3; D is undetermined. This CDR3 comprises 16 residues. V was cut by 1 base and J by 2 bases, with 13 bases left in between. Germline V CDR1 and CDR2: SEHNR, FQNEAQ (reference sequence). The CDR3 protein is CASSLGRGLATDTQYF. The DNA of the CDR3 is TGTGCCAGCAGCTTAGGCCGTGGCCTTGCCACAGATACGCAGTATTTT.

The gene calls are TRBV25-1 and TRBJ1-5; 9 bases map to TRBD1. From germline, CDR1 is MGHDK and CDR2 SYGVNS. V lost 8 bases to trimming and J lost 4 bases; unmatched junction nucleotides: 6. The CDR3 has 14 residues. CDR3 nucleotide sequence: TGTGCCAGCGCAGGGACAGGGCCTAATCAGCCCCAGCATTTT. Its protein is CASAGTGPNQPQHF.

The chain is built from TRBV6-5 and TRBJ2-7, with a possible D match to TRBD1 (6 bases). The CDR3 sequence is 13 residues long. Germline assignment: CDR1 MNHEY and CDR2 SVGAGI. Between the trimmed V and J ends, which lost 7 bases and 3 bases, there was a span of 13 bases. CDR3 bases: TGTGCCAGCACGGACAGTCCGAGCTACGAGCAGTACTTC. Its protein is CASTDSPSYEQYF.

This clonotype was seen many times. V gene TRBV29-1 combines with J gene TRBJ2-2; D may be TRBD1 or TRBD2 (6 bases each). The germline V and J ends were trimmed by 6 bases and 5 bases, with 13 bases remaining between them. The germline CDR1 and CDR2 sequences are SQVTM and ANQGSEA. The CDR3 totals 13 residues. The CDR3 nucleotides read TGCAGCGTGCGGGGTACAGGGACCGGGGAGCTGTTTTTT. It is translated as CSVRGTGTGELFF.

The table lists this clonotype with a few counts. The genes are TRBV11-3 and TRBJ2-1; the D gene is possibly TRBD2 (6 bases). Germline lookup yields CDR1 SGHNT and CDR2 YENEEA. The ends were cut back, 1 base at V and 2 bases at J, with 9 bases in the middle. The CDR3 spans 15 residues. The CDR3 is CASSLAGDTYNEQFF. CDR3 nucleotides: TGTGCCAGCAGCTTAGCGGGAGACACCTACAATGAGCAGTTCTTC.

J is TRBJ2-5 and V is TRBV11-3, with 11 positions matching TRBD2. Germline V gives CDR1 SGHNT, CDR2 YENEEA. CDR3 length equals 15 residues. V shed 5 bases, J shed 2 bases, and the junction held 4 bases outside the gene matches. The CDR3 protein is CASSQRLAGQETQYF. CDR3 DNA sequence: TGTGCCAGCAGCCAACGACTAGCGGGACAAGAGACCCAGTACTTC.

The V gene is TRBV20-1, the J gene TRBJ1-2; tentatively, D is TRBD1 (5 bases). This CDR3 has 17 amino acids. Trimming took 3 bases from V and 1 from J, leaving 21 bases between them. CDR1 DFQATT and CDR2 SNEGSKA come from the germline V gene (reference sequence). The CDR3 DNA follows: TGCAGTGCTAGTGGCGGGGGGGGTTTACCCGTTAACTATGGCTACACCTTC. Protein sequence: CSASGGGGLPVNYGYTF.

The sample holds many counts of this clonotype. V usage is TRBV7-2 and J usage is TRBJ1-5; D unresolved. CDR3 length equals 14 residues. CDR1 SGHTA and CDR2 FQGNSA come from the germline V gene. The germline V and J ends were trimmed by 3 bases and 3 bases, with 9 bases remaining between them. The CDR3 DNA follows: TGTGCCAGCAGCTTCGAAAGGCCCAATCAGCCCCAGCATTTT. Translation: CASSFERPNQPQHF.

The gene calls are TRBV7-2 and TRBJ2-1; D remains ambiguous. Germline CDR1 and CDR2: SGHTA and FQGNSA. The ends were cut back, 0 bases at V and 6 bases at J, with 3 bases in the middle. The CDR3 totals 12 residues. This chain's CDR3 is CASSLAFNEQFF. The CDR3 DNA follows: TGTGCCAGCAGCTTAGCTTTCAATGAGCAGTTCTTC.

The rearrangement uses TRBV4-2 and TRBJ2-7, with a possible D match to TRBD2 (5 bases). The CDR3 covers 15 residues. The germline V gene has CDR1 LGHNA and CDR2 YNFKEQ. V lost 2 bases to trimming and J lost 0 bases, with 11 bases between them. CDR3 loop: CASSQIHGDSYEQYF. For the CDR3, the DNA is TGTGCCAGCAGCCAAATCCACGGGGACTCCTACGAGCAGTACTTC.

This clonotype was seen a few times. The genes are TRBV2 and TRBJ2-2; D uncertain. This CDR3 region has 14 residues. Germline V gene sequence: CDR1 SNHLY, CDR2 FYNNEI. V was shortened by 10 bases and J by 1 base, with 13 bases between the two germline ends. CDR3 sequence (DNA): TGTGCCACTGCACCAACCTTGAACACCGGGGAGCTGTTTTTT. As protein: CATAPTLNTGELFF. The full variable domain, completed using reference TRBV2 and TRBJ2-2, is EPEVTQTPSHQVTQMGQEVILRCVPISNHLYFYWYRQILGQKVEFLVSFYNNEISEKSEIFDDQFSVERPDGSNFTLKIRSTKLEDSAMYFCATAPTLNTGELFFGEGSRLTVL.

J is TRBJ1-2 and V is TRBV18, with D perhaps matching TRBD1 (5 bases). V lost 0 bases to trimming and J lost 6 bases, with 8 bases between them. The CDR3 length is 13 residues. Germline V gene sequence: CDR1 KGHSH, CDR2 LQKENI. Here the CDR3 DNA reads TGTGCCAGCTCACCACCGGGGCAAGATGGCTACACCTTC. Translating gives CASSPPGQDGYTF.

This clonotype showed up just a few times. The CDR3: CASSQDPIQGGGEAFF. CDR3 nucleotides: TGCGCCAGCAGCCAAGACCCTATCCAGGGGGGGGGTGAAGCTTTCTTT. The chain is built from TRBV4-1 and TRBJ1-1; TRBD1 aligns across 7 bases. This CDR3 region has 16 residues. The junction had 11 bases not matched to a gene; V was cut back by 0 bases and J by 7 bases. The germline V gene has CDR1 MGHRA and CDR2 YSYEKL.

This clonotype has only a few counts. The chain employs TRBV20-1 and TRBJ1-1; 10 bases are a match to TRBD1. With 5 bases clipped from V and 3 bases from J, the junction kept 12 bases outside the gene matches. This CDR3 comprises 16 residues. Germline CDR1 DFQATT, CDR2 SNEGSKA (reference sequence). The CDR3 sequence is CSALYRDRGYDTEAFF. CDR3 DNA sequence: TGCAGTGCTTTATACCGGGACAGGGGCTATGACACTGAAGCTTTCTTT.

The table lists this clonotype with many counts. The chain carries TRBV7-8 and TRBJ2-1; D is possibly TRBD2 (6 bases). This CDR3 is built from 16 residues. The V end was cut by 1 base, the J end by 4 bases, with 14 bases between. CDR1 is SGHVS, CDR2 FQNEAQ, per germline. Here the CDR3 reads CASSLGGGSVYNEQFF. The CDR3 region has the DNA TGTGCCAGCAGCTTAGGCGGAGGGTCCGTTTACAATGAGCAGTTCTTC.